Presented here are 8 T cell receptor beta chains from one specimen sequenced in a study of T-cell memory formation after mild COVID-19. TCRdb processed the 5' RACE reads anew with MiXCR; each CDR3 protein has one entry. The sample consists of approximately 350,000 distinct CDR3 sequences, 13% of them appearing once. Sequenced: PBMCs or a T cell subset sorted from them (not recorded which). The receptors shown here come from a young man who had mild COVID-19 (a few samples of this study predate the infection). Cell type and time point are not known.

In its sample, this clonotype was seen many times. This chain links TRBV5-5 with TRBJ2-7; TRBD1 aligns across 7 bases. This CDR3 contains 12 residues. CDR1 is SGHKS, CDR2 YYEKEE, per germline (reference sequence). V gave up 4 bases and J gave up 4 bases; unmatched junction bases: 2. The CDR3 is CASSPDRYEQYV. The CDR3 DNA follows: TGTGCCAGCAGCCCGGACAGGTACGAGCAGTACGTC.

This clonotype was seen ten or more times. This chain uses TRBV12-3 or TRBV12-4 with TRBJ1-4, with TRBD1 matching 8 bases. This CDR3 region has 14 residues. After removal of 5 bases from V and 8 bases from J, the junction contained 7 bases not matched to a gene. CDR3 DNA: TGTGCCAGCAGTCCCGGACAGGGTAGGGAAAAACTGTTTTTT. It codes for CASSPGQGREKLFF.

The rearrangement links TRBV6-4 to TRBJ2-7, with TRBD1 as a possible D gene (5 bases). The CDR3 has 11 residues. Trimming took off 7 bases at V and 8 bases at J, with 12 bases between the two ends. Germline values: CDR1 MRHNA, CDR2 SNTAGT. This CDR3 reads CASKTVPKQYV. CDR3 DNA sequence: TGTGCCAGCAAGACAGTTCCCAAGCAGTACGTC.

The chain has TRBV5-1 and TRBJ1-5; D gene unclear. The germline V and J ends were trimmed by 0 bases and 6 bases, with 13 bases remaining between them. This CDR3 spans 15 amino acids. Per germline, CDR1 SGHRS and CDR2 YFSETQ. Here the CDR3 reads CASSLEPGTVQPQHF. Written as DNA, the CDR3 is TGCGCCAGCAGCTTGGAACCGGGAACTGTTCAGCCCCAGCATTTT.

The V call is TRBV4-3, the J call TRBJ2-7, with TRBD2 matching 8 bases. In germline, CDR1 is LGHNA, CDR2 YSLEER. With 4 bases clipped from V and 1 base from J, the junction kept 9 bases outside the gene matches. This CDR3 is 16 amino acids long. CDR3 in DNA: TGCGCCAGCAGCCGGAAGCGGGGGCCCGAATCCTACGAGCAGTACTTC. It is translated as CASSRKRGPESYEQYF.

Only a few counts were recorded for this clonotype. The chain carries TRBV20-1 and TRBJ2-3; possible D gene TRBD2, 6 bases. This CDR3 contains 14 residues. Per the germline V gene, CDR1 is DFQATT and CDR2 is SNEGSKA (reference sequence). With 4 bases removed from V and 1 base from J, the gap between germline ends came to 12 bases. The DNA for the CDR3 is TGCAGTGCTATACCCTGGGGGGGCACAGATACGCAGTATTTT. The encoded protein is CSAIPWGGTDTQYF.

This chain uses TRBV6-4 with TRBJ2-1, with D uncertain. V lost 4 bases, J lost 0 bases, and 10 bases lay in between. The CDR3 loop spans 15 amino acids. The V gene's germline CDR1 is MRHNA and CDR2 SNTAGT. CDR3 in DNA: TGTGCCAGCAGTGCTAGGGATGGCTCCTACAATGAGCAGTTCTTC. It is translated as CASSARDGSYNEQFF.

Many counts were recorded for this clonotype. The chain combines TRBV7-2 with TRBJ2-3; D could derive from TRBD1 or TRBD2 (6 bases each). Trimming took off 1 base at V and 9 bases at J, with 17 bases between the two ends. The CDR3 is 15 amino acids. Per germline, CDR1 SGHTA and CDR2 FQGNSA. The CDR3 loop is CASSLVLGGSGTQYF. Here the CDR3 DNA reads TGTGCCAGCAGCTTAGTGTTGGGGGGCTCTGGGACGCAGTATTTT. The full variable domain, completed using reference TRBV7-2 and TRBJ2-3, is GAGVSQSPSNKVTEKGKDVELRCDPISGHTALYWYRQSLGQGLEFLIYFQGNSAPDKSGLPSDRFSAERTGGSVSTLTIQRTQQEDSAVYLCASSLVLGGSGTQYFGPGTRLTVL.